What follows are 26 T cell receptor beta chains derived from one specimen sequenced in a study of identical twins. In TCRdb, the 5' RACE reads were re-called with MiXCR into one record per CDR3 protein. The profile shows 1.5 million to 2 million distinct CDR3 sequences, 32% of them singletons. Sequencing input: cord blood. The source of these receptors is a newborn girl in good health.

The chain has TRBV21-1 and TRBJ2-7. TRBV21-1 constitutes a pseudogene. The CDR3 has 12 amino acids. The CDR3 nucleotides read TGTGCCAGCGGCGACGTATCCTACGAGCAGTACTTC. Translating gives CASGDVSYEQYF.

This clonotype has only a few counts. The J gene is TRBJ1-2, the V gene TRBV12-3 or TRBV12-4, with D perhaps TRBD1 (5 bases). V lost 0 bases, J lost 2 bases, and 22 bases lay in between. CDR3 length: 19 amino acids. CDR3 DNA sequence: TGTGCCAGCAGTTTAGCGTTCCCGACAGAGAGGCGAGGGAACTATGGCTACACCTTC. This sequence encodes CASSLAFPTERRGNYGYTF.

The chain carries TRBV9 and TRBJ1-2; TRBD1 agrees at 8 bases. Germline V gene lookup returns CDR1 SGDLS and CDR2 YYNGEE. There are 15 residues in the CDR3. V lost 2 bases, J lost 3 bases, and 6 bases stayed unmatched. The CDR3 nucleotides read TGTGCCAGCAGCGTCCTCGGACAGGGAGACTATGGCTACACCTTC. It codes for CASSVLGQGDYGYTF. The full variable domain, completed using reference TRBV9 and TRBJ1-2, is DSGVTQTPKHLITATGQRVTLRCSPRSGDLSVYWYQQSLDQGLQFLIQYYNGEERAKGNILERFSAQQFPDLHSELNLSSLELGDSALYFCASSVLGQGDYGYTFGSGTRLTVV.

This clonotype was counted between two and nine times. The V and J genes are TRBV12-3 or TRBV12-4 and TRBJ1-2; the D gene is possibly TRBD1 (6 bases). Trimming cost V 3 bases and J 4 bases, with 12 bases left between them. This CDR3 is 14 amino acids long. In nucleotides, the CDR3 is TGTGCCAGCAGTTTTGCAGGGGAGGCCTATGGCTACACCTTC. This encodes CASSFAGEAYGYTF.

The genes are TRBV27 and TRBJ2-4; TRBD1 might be the D (5 bases). Trimming removed 3 bases at V and 13 bases at J, with 16 bases between. CDR3 length: 13 amino acids. Germline CDR1 is MNHEY and CDR2 is SMNVEV (reference sequence). The CDR3: CASSFLGQYGQYF. CDR3 DNA sequence: TGTGCCAGCAGTTTTCTGGGGCAATACGGGCAGTACTTC.

This clonotype was observed once. This chain links TRBV7-9 with TRBJ1-6; no reliable D call. The CDR3 sequence is 16 residues long. Germline loops: CDR1 SEHNR, CDR2 FQNEAQ (reference sequence). Trimming cost V 3 bases and J 6 bases, with 15 bases left between them. The CDR3 bases are TGTGCCAGCAGCTTCGGGCAGGTGACGTTTAATTCACCCCTCCACTTT. This codes for CASSFGQVTFNSPLHF.

This clonotype was seen many times. The gene calls are TRBV20-1 and TRBJ1-2; perhaps TRBD1 as D (6 bases). CDR1 is DFQATT, CDR2 SNEGSKA, per germline (reference sequence). CDR3 size: 13 residues. Trimming removed 5 bases at V and 2 bases at J, with 12 bases between. CDR3 sequence: CSAAAGTNYGYTF. The DNA for the CDR3 is TGCAGTGCTGCCGCCGGGACAAACTATGGCTACACCTTC.

This clonotype was detected only a few times. The V and J genes are TRBV12-3 or TRBV12-4 and TRBJ1-1; 9 bases map to TRBD1. Trimming at V came to 6 bases and at J to 5 bases, leaving 7 bases not matched to a gene. The CDR3 has 14 residues. The CDR3 DNA reads as TGTGCCAGCAGGCTACAGGGGGCCGGAACTGAAGCTTTCTTT. Its protein is CASRLQGAGTEAFF.

In this sample, this clonotype turned up a few times. The chain employs TRBV24-1 and TRBJ2-7, with 12 positions matching TRBD2. The CDR3 spans 16 residues. The V gene end was trimmed by 0 bases and the J gene end by 12 bases; junction bases not matched to a gene: 11. The germline V gene encodes CDR1 KGHDR and CDR2 SFDVKD. CDR3 sequence reads: CATSDLVRVLAGGPYF. The DNA of the CDR3 is TGTGCCACCAGTGATTTGGTTCGGGTACTAGCGGGAGGTCCGTACTTC.

The genes are TRBV20-1 and TRBJ1-4, with TRBD1 matching 9 bases. The CDR3 consists of 13 residues. Germline V lookup: CDR1 DFQATT, CDR2 SNEGSKA (reference sequence). The V segment lost 6 bases and the J segment 8 bases; nucleotides outside the gene matches: 7. The CDR3 DNA is TGCAGTGCCCGCCGGGACAGGGCCGAAAAACTGTTTTTT. Encoded protein: CSARRDRAEKLFF.

CDR3 protein: CASMTPRTTYEQYF. The DNA of the CDR3 is TGTGCCAGCATGACCCCTCGAACCACCTACGAGCAGTACTTC. The chain is built from TRBV6-2 or TRBV6-3 and TRBJ2-7; D is ambiguous. The V gene lost 7 bases and the J gene lost 2 bases, with 15 bases spanning the gap. Germline V gene data show CDR1 as MNHEY and CDR2 as SVGEGT. CDR3 size: 14 residues.

The rearrangement joins TRBV6-6 to TRBJ2-2, with D unclear. The CDR3 sequence is 15 residues long. Germline CDR1 and CDR2: MNHNY and SVGAGI (reference sequence). Deletions cut 5 bases from V and 9 bases from J, with 19 bases between. CDR3 DNA: TGTGCCAGCAGTCAACCCTCTAGGGTGTTCAGGGAGCTGTTTTTT. Encoded protein: CASSQPSRVFRELFF.

There are a few counts of this clonotype. The CDR3 loop is CSARGPTRGLYNEQFF. The CDR3 nucleotides read TGCAGTGCTAGAGGCCCCACGAGAGGGCTATACAATGAGCAGTTCTTC. The V gene is TRBV20-1, the J gene TRBJ2-1; D is perhaps TRBD2 (5 bases). This CDR3 has 16 residues. Germline V lookup: CDR1 DFQATT, CDR2 SNEGSKA (reference sequence). V was cut by 1 base and J by 4 bases, with 17 bases left in between.

Comment on this clonotype: The junction departs from germline at one end; a sequencing error may be responsible. The V and J genes are TRBV5-1 and TRBJ1-1; tentatively, D is TRBD1 (6 bases). Per germline, CDR1 SGHRS and CDR2 YFSETQ. The CDR3 extends over 15 amino acids. CDR3 nucleotides: TGTGCCAGCAGCTTACAGGGAGGGAGGAACACTGAAGCTTTCTTT. Translated, it gives CASSLQGGRNTEAFF.

This clonotype has only a few counts. J is TRBJ1-1 and V is TRBV28; D is possibly TRBD1 (6 bases). V dropped 4 bases and J dropped 10 bases, with 19 bases sitting between them. Germline assignment: CDR1 MDHEN and CDR2 SYDVKM. The CDR3 totals 14 residues. CDR3 loop: CASSSRRGTVTAFF. The CDR3 nucleotides are TGTGCCAGCAGTTCCCGCAGGGGTACCGTTACAGCTTTCTTT. Full variable domain (missing parts from reference TRBV28 and TRBJ1-1): DVKVTQSSRYLVKRTGEKVFLECVQDMDHENMFWYRQDPGLGLRLIYFSYDVKMKEKGDIPEGYSVSREKKERFSLILESASTNQTSMYLCASSSRRGTVTAFFGQGTRLTVV.

Many counts were recorded for this clonotype. This chain connects TRBV12-3 or TRBV12-4 to TRBJ2-3, with 7 positions matching TRBD1. J was trimmed by 0 bases and V by 6 bases; bases with no gene match: 3. The CDR3 has 14 amino acids. DNA of the CDR3: TGTGCCAGCAGCTTACAGGGGAGCACAGATACGCAGTATTTT. Its protein is CASSLQGSTDTQYF.

The V and J genes are TRBV11-2 and TRBJ2-7; TRBD2 matches at 8 bases. The germline CDR1 and CDR2 sequences are SGHAT and FQNNGV. The J segment lost 3 bases and the V segment lost 3 bases, leaving 4 bases of the junction unmatched. This CDR3 is built from 14 residues. CDR3 nucleotide sequence: TGTGCCAGCAGCTTCAGCGGGAGTTACTACGAGCAGTACTTC. This encodes CASSFSGSYYEQYF. Complete variable domain (other parts from reference TRBV11-2 and TRBJ2-7): EAGVAQSPRYKIIEKRQSVAFWCNPISGHATLYWYQQILGQGPKLLIQFQNNGVVDDSQLPKDRFSAERLKGVDSTLKIQPAKLEDSAVYLCASSFSGSYYEQYFGPGTRLTVT.

Concerning this clonotype itself: At one end, the junction sequence differs from germline, possibly due to a read error. The chain combines TRBV9 with TRBJ2-3, with 11 bases matching TRBD2. The CDR3 is 17 residues long. Germline V lookup: CDR1 SGDLS, CDR2 YYNGEE. The CDR3: CASSVALLAGDTHTQYF. CDR3 DNA: TGTGCCAGCAGCGTAGCCCTACTAGCGGGAGACACACATACGCAGTATTTT.

This clonotype was observed a few times. V and J are TRBV20-1 and TRBJ1-6; the D gene is possibly TRBD1 (5 bases). CDR3 size: 16 residues. Germline CDR1 reads DFQATT; CDR2 reads SNEGSKA (reference sequence). V lost 5 bases, J lost 10 bases, and 24 bases lay in between. The CDR3 here is CSAPRNTGVPSSPLHF. Written as DNA, the CDR3 is TGCAGTGCTCCGAGAAACACGGGGGTCCCCAGCTCACCCCTCCACTTT.

The rearrangement links TRBV18 to TRBJ2-5; 8 nucleotides align to TRBD1. The V gene's germline CDR1 is KGHSH and CDR2 LQKENI. This CDR3 is 14 amino acids long. Losses at the gene ends were 3 bases for V and 4 bases for J; bases not matched to a gene: 4. This CDR3 is CASSPGQGVETQYF. CDR3 nucleotides: TGTGCCAGCTCACCCGGACAGGGAGTAGAGACCCAGTACTTC.

On this clonotype: One end of the junction varies from germline; a read error may be responsible. The gene calls are TRBV6-1 and TRBJ1-1; tentatively, D is TRBD1 (6 bases). CDR1 and CDR2 from the germline V gene are MNHNS and SASEGT. The CDR3 length is 13 residues. The CDR3 loop reads CASSHTGNSEAFF. Written as DNA, the CDR3 is TGTGCCAGCAGCCACACAGGGAACAGTGAAGCTTTCTTT.

This rearrangement joins TRBV5-4 to TRBJ2-1; perhaps D is TRBD1 or TRBD2 (5 bases each). The CDR3 totals 15 residues. CDR1 SGHNT and CDR2 YYREEE come from the germline V gene (reference sequence). V was trimmed by 1 base and J by 6 bases, leaving 14 bases between them. The CDR3 coding sequence is TGTGCCAGCAGCTTGTTGGCTACTGGGGGCAATGAGCAGTTCTTC. This sequence encodes CASSLLATGGNEQFF.

This clonotype turned up a few times. V usage is TRBV2 and J usage is TRBJ1-2; D call uncertain. Germline lookup yields CDR1 SNHLY and CDR2 FYNNEI. This CDR3 spans 15 amino acids. The V end was cut by 7 bases, the J end by 4 bases, with 19 bases between. The CDR3 sequence is CASIREATVGYGYTF. The CDR3, as DNA: TGTGCCAGCATTAGGGAGGCCACCGTTGGCTATGGCTACACCTTC.

J is TRBJ2-3 and V is TRBV27; the match to TRBD2 covers 9 bases. The trim removed 3 bases at V and 4 bases at J, leaving 5 bases unmatched. Looked up from germline, CDR1 is MNHEY and CDR2 is SMNVEV (reference sequence). CDR3 size: 15 residues. The CDR3 loop reads CASSFRRGGPDTQYF. In nucleotides, the CDR3 is TGTGCCAGCAGTTTTAGGCGGGGGGGCCCAGATACGCAGTATTTT.

This clonotype was found many times. The gene calls are TRBV27 and TRBJ2-3; 14 nucleotides agree with TRBD2. CDR3 length equals 14 residues. Germline trimming cut 3 bases from V and 8 bases from J; bases unmatched to any gene: 1. Germline V lookup: CDR1 MNHEY, CDR2 SMNVEV (reference sequence). CDR3 sequence: CASSLTSGRATQYF. Written as DNA, the CDR3 is TGTGCCAGCAGTTTGACTAGCGGGAGGGCTACGCAGTATTTT.

V gene TRBV4-2 combines with J gene TRBJ2-5; TRBD2 matches at 15 bases. This CDR3 has 17 amino acids. After removal of 4 bases from V and 4 bases from J, the junction contained 7 bases not matched to a gene. CDR1 and CDR2 from the germline V gene are LGHNA and YNFKEQ. CDR3 protein: CASSLNLGLAGGETQYF. CDR3 DNA: TGTGCCAGCAGCCTCAACTTGGGACTAGCGGGGGGAGAGACCCAGTACTTC.